One and the same sample provided the 2 T cell receptor beta chains below, sequenced in a study of blood T cell repertoires in COVID-19. Produced via immunoSEQ multiplex PCR; TCRdb's table is partial and in-frame only. The sample consists of 100,000 to 150,000 clones, 75% to 90% of them appearing once. The sequencing input was PBMCs or T cells enriched from blood (not recorded which). The receptor set was obtained from a woman aged 50 to 65 who had recovered from COVID-19.

This sequence joins TRBV29-1 and TRBJ2-3; no reliable D call. Trimming left V 7 bases short and J 0 bases short, with 11 bases between. Germline values: CDR1 SQVTM, CDR2 ANQGSEA. The CDR3 consists of 13 residues. The CDR3 protein is CSGSDTSTDTQYF. CDR3 in DNA: TGCAGCGGATCTGATACTAGCACAGATACGCAGTATTTT.

The chain joins TRBV6-5 to TRBJ2-7; maybe TRBD1 (5 bases). V gave up 6 bases and J gave up 1 base, with 7 bases separating them. Germline CDR1 and CDR2: MNHEY and SVGAGI. The CDR3 has 12 residues. The CDR3 nucleotides are TGTGCCAGCAGCGCAGGGTCCTACGAGCAGTACTTC. Amino acid sequence: CASSAGSYEQYF.